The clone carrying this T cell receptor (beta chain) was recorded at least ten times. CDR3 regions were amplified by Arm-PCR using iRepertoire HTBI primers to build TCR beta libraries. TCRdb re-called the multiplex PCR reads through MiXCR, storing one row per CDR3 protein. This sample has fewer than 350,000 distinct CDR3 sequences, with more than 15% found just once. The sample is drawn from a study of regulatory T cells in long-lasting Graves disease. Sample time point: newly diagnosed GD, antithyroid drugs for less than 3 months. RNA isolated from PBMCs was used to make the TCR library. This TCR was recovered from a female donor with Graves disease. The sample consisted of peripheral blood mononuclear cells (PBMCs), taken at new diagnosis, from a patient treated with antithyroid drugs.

The CDR3 DNA reads TGTGCCAGCAGTGAACGGAGTGAAGCTTTCTTT. It encodes CASSERSEAFF. This chain joins TRBV25-1 and TRBJ1-1; unclear D gene. CDR3 length: 11 amino acids. V shed 2 bases and J shed 7 bases, with 5 bases lying between them. Germline V gene sequence: CDR1 MGHDK, CDR2 SYGVNS.